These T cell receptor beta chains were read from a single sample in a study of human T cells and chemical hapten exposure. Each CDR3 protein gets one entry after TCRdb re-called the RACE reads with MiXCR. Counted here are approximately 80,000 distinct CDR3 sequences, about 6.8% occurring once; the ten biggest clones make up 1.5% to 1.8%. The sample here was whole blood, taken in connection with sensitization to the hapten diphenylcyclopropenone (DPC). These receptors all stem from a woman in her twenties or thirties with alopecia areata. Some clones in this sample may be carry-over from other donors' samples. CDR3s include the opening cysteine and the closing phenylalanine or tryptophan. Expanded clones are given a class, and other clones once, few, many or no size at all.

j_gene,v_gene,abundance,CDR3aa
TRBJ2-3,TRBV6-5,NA,CASSTDGTDTQYF
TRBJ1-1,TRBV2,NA,CASGSSGTGGIRNTEAFF
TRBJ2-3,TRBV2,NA,CASSDRTPTDTQYF
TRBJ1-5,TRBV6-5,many,CASRPRGSNQPQHF
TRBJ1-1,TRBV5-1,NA,CASSFTGRGNTEAFF
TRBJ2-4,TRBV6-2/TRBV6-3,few,CASSPSLQNIQYF
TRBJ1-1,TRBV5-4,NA,CASSITGNTEAFF
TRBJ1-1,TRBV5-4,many,CASSLGQGARTEAFF
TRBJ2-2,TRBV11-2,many,CASSLVSRDTGELFF
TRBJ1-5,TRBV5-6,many,CASSPGTGYSNQPQHF
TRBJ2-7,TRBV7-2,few,CASSLVLRGQQYF
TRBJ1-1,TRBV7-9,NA,CASSLAQGINTEAFF
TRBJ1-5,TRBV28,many,CASSLFTGNQPQHF
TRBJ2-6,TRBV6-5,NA,CASSPVPSSGANVLTF
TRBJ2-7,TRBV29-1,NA,CSVQETGVYEQYF
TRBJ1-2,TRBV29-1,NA,CSVETGASGYTF
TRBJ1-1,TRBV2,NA,CASIYRGNTEAFF
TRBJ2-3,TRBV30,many,CAWSEAGGSDTQYF
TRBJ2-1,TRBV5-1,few,CASSFLTSGGAGYNEQFF
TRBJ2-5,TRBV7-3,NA,CASSRGEGETQYF
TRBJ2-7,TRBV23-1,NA,CASLPLPGFF
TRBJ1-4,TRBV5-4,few,CASSFGQTNEKLFF
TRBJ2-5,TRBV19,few,CASSTAPGTQYF
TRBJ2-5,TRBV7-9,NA,CASSLPEAGGRETQYF